Ten or more counts support the clone carrying this T cell receptor beta chain. Its antigen is unidentified. Preparation of TCR beta libraries was done by quantitative 5'-RACE with molecular barcodes. TCRdb reprocessed the 5' RACE reads via MiXCR and lists one record per CDR3 protein. The sample includes under 250,000 distinct CDR3 sequences, around 8% of them seen just once. The data originate from a study of CD8 T cells in ankylosing spondylitis. The V gene's germline CDR1 is SGHKS and CDR2 YYEKEE (reference sequence). Deletions cut 5 bases from V and 0 bases from J, with 14 bases between. The CDR3 is 15 residues long. Study results and limitations: Clones linked to the disease showed a CD8+ phenotype. They occurred at relatively low frequencies in peripheral blood.

The TCR originated in a female donor with ankylosing spondylitis or in good health (not recorded which). The chain joins TRBV5-5 to TRBJ1-1; unclear D gene. The sequenced sample was blood, either unsorted or a sorted T cell fraction (not recorded which). CDR3 nucleotide sequence: TGTGCCAGCAGTCGCGCCACCTTAATGAACACTGAAGCTTTCTTT. Translating it yields CASSRATLMNTEAFF.